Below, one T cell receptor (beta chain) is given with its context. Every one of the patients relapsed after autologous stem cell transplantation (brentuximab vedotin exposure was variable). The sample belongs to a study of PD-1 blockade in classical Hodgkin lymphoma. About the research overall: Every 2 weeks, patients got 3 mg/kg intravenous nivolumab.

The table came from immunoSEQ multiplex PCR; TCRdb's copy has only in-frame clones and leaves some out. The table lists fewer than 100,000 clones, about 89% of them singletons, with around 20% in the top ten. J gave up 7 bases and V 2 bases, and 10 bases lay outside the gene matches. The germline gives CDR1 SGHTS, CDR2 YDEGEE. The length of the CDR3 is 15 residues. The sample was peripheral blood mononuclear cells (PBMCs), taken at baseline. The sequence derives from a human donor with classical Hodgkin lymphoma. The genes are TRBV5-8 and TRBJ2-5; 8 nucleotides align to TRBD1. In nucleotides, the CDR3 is TGTGCCAGCAGCTTTCACCTGGACAGGGAGGTGACCCAGTACTTC. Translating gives CASSFHLDREVTQYF.